These T cell receptor beta chains were read from a single sample in a study of blood T cell repertoires in COVID-19. Data came from immunoSEQ multiplex PCR; TCRdb stores just in-frame clones and leaves some out. The sample lists about 220,000 clones, around 86% seen once, with over 3% in the top ten. The material sequenced was PBMCs or T cells enriched from blood (not recorded which). The receptors were sampled from a woman in her thirties or forties with acute COVID-19. Each CDR3 is given with its conserved first and last residue. The order of the fields is V gene, CDR3 protein.

V gene: TRBV5-8; CDR3 protein: CASSLGAFYGYTF
V gene: TRBV9; CDR3 protein: CASSVTHYGYTF
V gene: TRBV19; CDR3 protein: CASSTSLGQGARGTEAFF
V gene: TRBV7-9; CDR3 protein: CASRASGGRTNTGELFF
V gene: TRBV7-2; CDR3 protein: CASSLNELADTQYF
V gene: TRBV4-1; CDR3 protein: CASSQDLGGGYGYTF
V gene: TRBV7-9; CDR3 protein: CASSRENRARGEQYF
V gene: TRBV6-5; CDR3 protein: CASSSWRQGLDEQFF
V gene: TRBV6-2/TRBV6-3; CDR3 protein: CASSRGQIPNQPQHF
V gene: TRBV15; CDR3 protein: CATSRWPQGFSSEAFF
V gene: TRBV4-2; CDR3 protein: CASSDETGGAGQPQHF
V gene: TRBV11-1; CDR3 protein: CASSSDHNQPQHF
V gene: TRBV3-1/TRBV3-2; CDR3 protein: CASSQSSWTGGNSPLHF
V gene: TRBV2; CDR3 protein: CASSEPGTGNQPQHF
V gene: TRBV5-1; CDR3 protein: CASSLDGTGVGEQFF
V gene: TRBV27; CDR3 protein: CASSIRQERGGRGTEAFF
V gene: TRBV10-3; CDR3 protein: CAIRDGLDTDTQYF
V gene: TRBV10-3; CDR3 protein: CAISESSDEQYF
V gene: TRBV19; CDR3 protein: CASSSSWGQRNEKLFF
V gene: TRBV10-2; CDR3 protein: CASSHGGGALEAFF
V gene: TRBV5-5; CDR3 protein: CASSLVGAGRTEAFF
V gene: TRBV4-2; CDR3 protein: CASSQGQGASGNTIYF
V gene: TRBV10-3; CDR3 protein: CAISESAGYNSPLHF
V gene: TRBV11-2; CDR3 protein: CASSLGTAGATEAFF
V gene: TRBV7-2; CDR3 protein: CASSLVDRAFGNTIYF
V gene: TRBV18; CDR3 protein: CASSPRTGGTEAFF
V gene: TRBV5-6; CDR3 protein: CASSLGFASGEESGYTF
V gene: TRBV30; CDR3 protein: CAWREPDNEQFF
V gene: TRBV7-9; CDR3 protein: CASSDRTPYPTEAFF
V gene: TRBV9; CDR3 protein: CASSFGPRHTDTQYF
V gene: TRBV10-3; CDR3 protein: CAISEPGQGIYGYTF
V gene: TRBV5-1; CDR3 protein: CASSPVPGQGNIQYF
V gene: TRBV13; CDR3 protein: CASSFQGNYGYTF
V gene: TRBV11-2; CDR3 protein: CASSLGTVKNIQYF
V gene: TRBV7-3; CDR3 protein: CASSFGSTRNTEAFF
V gene: TRBV6-2/TRBV6-3; CDR3 protein: CASSYWQGQTNSPLHF
V gene: TRBV2; CDR3 protein: CASSTDRDQPQHF
V gene: TRBV27; CDR3 protein: CASMGLNYGYTF
V gene: TRBV18; CDR3 protein: CASSQGVPSTDTQYF
V gene: TRBV24-1; CDR3 protein: CATGDTGVTGELFF
V gene: TRBV6-6; CDR3 protein: CASRHGQINYGYTF
V gene: TRBV7-3; CDR3 protein: CASQGAILNYGYTF
V gene: TRBV4-3; CDR3 protein: CASSQDLGGGPREQFF
V gene: TRBV5-1; CDR3 protein: CASSLRAGGTGELFF
V gene: TRBV10-3; CDR3 protein: CAIGRAGGHGTDTQYF
V gene: TRBV4-1; CDR3 protein: CASREQGANTEAFF
V gene: TRBV6-5; CDR3 protein: CASSQQGHYGYTF
V gene: TRBV7-9; CDR3 protein: CASSSEGQLNEQFF
V gene: TRBV24-1; CDR3 protein: CATSDVTGGNEQFF
V gene: TRBV5-4; CDR3 protein: CASSPGAGEINYGYTF
V gene: TRBV6-5; CDR3 protein: CASSYQEGNQPQHF
V gene: TRBV5-1; CDR3 protein: CASSQDMNTEAFF
V gene: TRBV29-1; CDR3 protein: CSAGPGQDNYGYTF
V gene: TRBV9; CDR3 protein: CASSVSGTVSNSPLHF
V gene: TRBV11-2; CDR3 protein: CASSFRAGKTEAFF